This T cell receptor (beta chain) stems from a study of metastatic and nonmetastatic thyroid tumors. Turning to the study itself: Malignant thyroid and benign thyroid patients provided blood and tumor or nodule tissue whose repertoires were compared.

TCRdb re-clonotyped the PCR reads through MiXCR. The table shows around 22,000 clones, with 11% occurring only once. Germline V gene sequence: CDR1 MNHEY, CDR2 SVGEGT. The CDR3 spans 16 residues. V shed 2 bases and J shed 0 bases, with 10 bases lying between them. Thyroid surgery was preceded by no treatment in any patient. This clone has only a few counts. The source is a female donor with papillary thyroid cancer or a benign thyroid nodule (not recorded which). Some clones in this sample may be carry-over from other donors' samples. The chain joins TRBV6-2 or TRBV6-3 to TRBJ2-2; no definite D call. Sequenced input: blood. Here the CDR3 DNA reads TGTGCCAGCAGTTACCCGGGCGGACCGAACACCGGGGAGCTGTTTTTT. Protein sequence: CASSYPGGPNTGELFF.